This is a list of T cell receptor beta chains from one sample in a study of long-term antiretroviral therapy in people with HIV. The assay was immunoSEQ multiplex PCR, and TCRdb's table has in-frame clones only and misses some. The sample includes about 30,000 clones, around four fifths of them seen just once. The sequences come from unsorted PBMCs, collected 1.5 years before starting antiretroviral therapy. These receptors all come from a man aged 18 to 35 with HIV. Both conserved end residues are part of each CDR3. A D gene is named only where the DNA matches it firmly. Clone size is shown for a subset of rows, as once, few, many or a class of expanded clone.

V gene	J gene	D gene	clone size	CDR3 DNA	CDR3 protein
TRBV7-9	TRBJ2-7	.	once	TGTGCCAGCAGCTTAGCCGGTTCGGGAGAGTCCAACGAGCAGTACTTC	CASSLAGSGESNEQYF
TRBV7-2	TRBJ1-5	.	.	TGTGCCAGCAGCTTAGGTCAGGGGTTCCCTCAGCCCCAGCATTTT	CASSLGQGFPQPQHF
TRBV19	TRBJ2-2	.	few	TGTGCCAGTAGCCATGGACAGTCTACCGGGGAGCTGTTTTTT	CASSHGQSTGELFF
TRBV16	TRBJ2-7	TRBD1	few	TGTGCCAGCAGCCAATCGCTGCAGGGGGCCTACGAGCAGTACTTC	CASSQSLQGAYEQYF
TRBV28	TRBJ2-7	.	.	TGTGCCAGCACTGAGCCGTCCTGGGGGCGACACGAGCAGTACTTC	CASTEPSWGRHEQYF
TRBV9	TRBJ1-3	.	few	TGTGCCAGCAGCGGTTCAGGGAGGGGAAACACCATATATTTT	CASSGSGRGNTIYF
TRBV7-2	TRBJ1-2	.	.	TGTGCCAGCAGCCCCCGGACACCGGATGGCTACACCTTC	CASSPRTPDGYTF
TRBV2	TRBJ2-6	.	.	TGTGCCAGCAGTGACCCTGGGGTCTCTGGGGCCAACGTCCTGACTTTC	CASSDPGVSGANVLTF
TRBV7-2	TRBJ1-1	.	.	TGTGCCAGCAGCTTAGTTTCACAGCAAAACACTGAAGCTTTCTTT	CASSLVSQQNTEAFF
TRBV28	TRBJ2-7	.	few	TGTGCCAGCAGTTCACCCGGGACCCATGACGAGCAGTACTTC	CASSSPGTHDEQYF
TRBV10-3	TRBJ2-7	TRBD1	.	TGTGCCATCAGTCCCCAGGGGGACGAGCAGTACTTC	CAISPQGDEQYF
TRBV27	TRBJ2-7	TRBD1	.	TGTGCCAGCAGTTTTGGGGCAGGGGGCTACGAGCAGTACTTC	CASSFGAGGYEQYF
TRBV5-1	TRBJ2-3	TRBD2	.	TGCGCCAGCAGCTTACAGGCGGGGGACACAGATACGCAGTATTTT	CASSLQAGDTDTQYF
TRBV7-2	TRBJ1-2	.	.	TGTGCCAGCAGGTCGGCAGGGCGAGATGGCTACACCTTC	CASRSAGRDGYTF
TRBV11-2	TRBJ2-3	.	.	TGTGCCAGCAGCTTCCTGGAAACCTCAGATACGCAGTATTTT	CASSFLETSDTQYF
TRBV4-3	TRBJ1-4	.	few	TGCGCCAGCAGCCAAATCCCCTCGTTGCTGTTTTTT	CASSQIPSLLFF
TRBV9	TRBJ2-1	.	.	TGTGCCAGCAGCGTAGCTGGGGGGGCACATGAGCAGTTCTTC	CASSVAGGAHEQFF
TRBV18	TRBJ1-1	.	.	TGTGCCAGCTCCGGGCGAGTGGATACTGAAGCTTTCTTT	CASSGRVDTEAFF
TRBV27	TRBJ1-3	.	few	TGTGCCAGCAGTTCGCATATCTCTGGAAACACCATATATTTT	CASSSHISGNTIYF
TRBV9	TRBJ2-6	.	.	TGTGCCAGCAGCGTAGCTACTGGGGCCAACGTCCTGACTTTC	CASSVATGANVLTF
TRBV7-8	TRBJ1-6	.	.	TGTGCCAGCAGCCCATCCGGGGATAATTCACCCCTCCACTTT	CASSPSGDNSPLHF
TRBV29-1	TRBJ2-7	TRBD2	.	TGCAGCGTTGTTACTAGCGGGGCCTACGAGCAGTACTTC	CSVVTSGAYEQYF
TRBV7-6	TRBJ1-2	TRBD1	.	TGTGCCAGCAGCTTTTCCGGACAGGGGGCATATGGCTACACCTTC	CASSFSGQGAYGYTF
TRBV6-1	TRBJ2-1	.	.	TGTGCCAGCAGTGACGACATGGGGCTTCTTAATGAGCAGTTCTTC	CASSDDMGLLNEQFF
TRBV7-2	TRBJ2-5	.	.	TGTGCCAGCAGCTTACATTATCAGAGAGAGACCCAGTACTTC	CASSLHYQRETQYF
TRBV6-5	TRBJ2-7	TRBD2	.	TGTGCCAGCAGCCTTACTAGCGGGAGGGCCTACGAGCAGTACTTC	CASSLTSGRAYEQYF
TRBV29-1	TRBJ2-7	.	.	TGCAGCGTTGAAGTTACAGGGACCTACGAGCAGTACTTC	CSVEVTGTYEQYF
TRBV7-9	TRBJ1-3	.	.	TGTGCCAGCAGCTTAGGCGGGGGCAGACAAAACACCATATATTTT	CASSLGGGRQNTIYF
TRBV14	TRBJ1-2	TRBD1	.	TGTGCCAGCAGCCCCCGACAGGGTCATGGCTACACCTTC	CASSPRQGHGYTF
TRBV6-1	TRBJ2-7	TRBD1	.	TGTGCCAGCAGTGATGGGACAGGGCCTTCCTACGAGCAGTACTTC	CASSDGTGPSYEQYF
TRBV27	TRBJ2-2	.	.	TGTGCCAGCAGTTTAATTGTCACCGGGGAGCTGTTTTTT	CASSLIVTGELFF
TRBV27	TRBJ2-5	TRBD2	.	TGTGCCAGCAGTTGGGGAGGGGTCCAAGAGACCCAGTACTTC	CASSWGGVQETQYF
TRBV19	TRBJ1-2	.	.	TGTGCCAGTAGTATGGGACACCTAAACTATGGCTACACCTTC	CASSMGHLNYGYTF
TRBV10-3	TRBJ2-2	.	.	TGTGCCATCAGTGAGCCAACGAGGAGGGTTGGCGGGGAGCTGTTTTTT	CAISEPTRRVGGELFF
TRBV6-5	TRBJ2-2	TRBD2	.	TGTGCCAGCAGCTCTATAGCGGGATCGGACGGGGAGCTGTTTTTT	CASSSIAGSDGELFF
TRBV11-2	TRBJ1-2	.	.	TGTGCCAGCAGCTGGGGGGGAGGGCGTGGCTATGGCTACACCTTC	CASSWGGGRGYGYTF
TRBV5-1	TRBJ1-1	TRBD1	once	TGCGCCAGCAGCTTCCCCAAGACAGGGGGGAACACTGAAGCTTTCTTT	CASSFPKTGGNTEAFF
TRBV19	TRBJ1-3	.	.	TGTGCTACCCGGGGGCTCTCTGGAAACACCATATATTTT	CATRGLSGNTIYF
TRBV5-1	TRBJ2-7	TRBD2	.	TGCGCCAGCAGCTTGGTCCGACTAGCGGGAACCTCCTACGAGCAGTACTTC	CASSLVRLAGTSYEQYF
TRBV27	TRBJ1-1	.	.	TGTGCCAGCAGAACCACAGGGCGGGGGACTGAAGCTTTCTTT	CASRTTGRGTEAFF
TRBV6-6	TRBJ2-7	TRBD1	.	TGTGCCAGCAGCCCCTTTGGGACAGCCTCCTACGAGCAGTACTTC	CASSPFGTASYEQYF
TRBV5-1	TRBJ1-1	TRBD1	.	TGCGCCAGCAGCGGGGACAGGGGGCTGGCTTTCTTT	CASSGDRGLAFF
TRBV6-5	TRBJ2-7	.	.	TGTGCCAGCGGTAGCGTTCCAATCTACGAGCAGTACTTC	CASGSVPIYEQYF
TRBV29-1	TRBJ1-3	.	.	TGCAGCGTTGAAGGGACTCAATCTGGAAACACCATATATTTT	CSVEGTQSGNTIYF
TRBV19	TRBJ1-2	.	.	TGTGCCAGTAGTATAGCCCCGGGGGAGTACGGCTACACCTTC	CASSIAPGEYGYTF
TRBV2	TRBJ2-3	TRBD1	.	TGTGCCAGCAGTGAGATTGGAGGACAGGTCGTCGGTACGCAGTATTTT	CASSEIGGQVVGTQYF
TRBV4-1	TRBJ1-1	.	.	TGCGCCAGCAGCCAAGCCCCACTGAGGTCGAACACTGAAGCTTTCTTT	CASSQAPLRSNTEAFF
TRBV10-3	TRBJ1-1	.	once	TGTGCCATCAGTGCTGTGGGGAACACTGAAGCTTTCTTT	CAISAVGNTEAFF
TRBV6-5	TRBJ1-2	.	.	TGTGCCAGCAGTTACTGGGACTTTAACTATGGCTACACCTTC	CASSYWDFNYGYTF
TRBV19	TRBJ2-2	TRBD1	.	TGTGCCAGTAGTTGGGGACAGTCCACCGGGGAGCTGTTTTTT	CASSWGQSTGELFF
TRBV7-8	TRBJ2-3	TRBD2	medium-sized	TGTGCCAGCAGCTTAGGTCAGCGGGGGGGCCGCACAGATACGCAGTATTTT	CASSLGQRGGRTDTQYF
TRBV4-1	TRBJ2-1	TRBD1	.	TGCGCCAGCCGGCAGCGACAGGGGGCGCGCGATGAGCAGTTCTTC	CASRQRQGARDEQFF
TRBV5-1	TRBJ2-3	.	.	TGCGCCAGCAGCTTGGTTAAAGATACGCAGTATTTT	CASSLVKDTQYF
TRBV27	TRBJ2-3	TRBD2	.	TGTGCCAGCAGTTTACTGGGGACTAGCGGGAACACAGATACGCAGTATTTT	CASSLLGTSGNTDTQYF
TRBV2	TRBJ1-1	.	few	TGTGCCAGCAGGCGGACGACGGATTTGAACACTGAAGCTTTCTTT	CASRRTTDLNTEAFF
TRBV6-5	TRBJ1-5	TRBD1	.	TGTGCCAGCAGTTACCTAAGGGCAGGGGGCGAGCCCCAGCATTTT	CASSYLRAGGEPQHF
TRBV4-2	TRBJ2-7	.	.	TGTGCCAGCAGCCAAGGAGGAACCGCCACCTACGAGCAGTACTTC	CASSQGGTATYEQYF
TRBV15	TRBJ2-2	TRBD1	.	TGTGCCACCAGCAGAGGATTGACAGGGGGCACCGGGGAGCTGTTTTTT	CATSRGLTGGTGELFF
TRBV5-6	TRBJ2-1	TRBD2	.	TGTGCCAGCACCGAACGGGCCGGGACTAGCGGGAGGCCTTACAATGAGCAGTTCTTC	CASTERAGTSGRPYNEQFF